These 7 T cell receptor beta chains were all obtained from the same sample, sequenced in a study of T cell changes during pregnancy in multiple sclerosis. Only in-frame clones appear in the TCRdb table, and some are missing; sequencing was by immunoSEQ multiplex PCR. This table has about 38,000 clones, more than 75% appearing once. This specimen was CD8+ T cells from peripheral blood mononuclear cells, taken in the third trimester of pregnancy. Source of these receptors: a female donor with multiple sclerosis, enrolled in a pregnancy study.

The gene calls are TRBV5-4 and TRBJ2-7; D remains ambiguous. From germline, CDR1 is SGHNT and CDR2 YYREEE (reference sequence). V gave up 4 bases and J gave up 0 bases, with 14 bases separating them. There are 15 residues in the CDR3. In DNA, the CDR3 is TGTGCCAGCAGCCATTTCGTGTGGAGCTCCTACGAGCAGTACTTC. Translating it yields CASSHFVWSSYEQYF.

This chain joins TRBV9 and TRBJ1-1; D not certain. The length of the CDR3 is 14 residues. V was trimmed by 0 bases and J by 3 bases, leaving 9 bases between them. From germline, CDR1 is SGDLS and CDR2 YYNGEE. CDR3 sequence: CASSVELGDTEAFF. The CDR3 nucleotides read TGTGCCAGCAGCGTAGAACTGGGCGACACTGAAGCTTTCTTT.

This clone was counted a single time. This chain's CDR3 is CASSLGGFHGYTF. The CDR3 DNA reads TGTGCCAGCAGCTTGGGGGGCTTCCATGGCTACACCTTC. The chain recombines TRBV5-6 with TRBJ1-2; D may be TRBD1 (5 bases). V was shortened by 0 bases and J by 6 bases, with 9 bases between the two germline ends. Per germline, CDR1 SGHDT and CDR2 YYEEEE. This CDR3 has 13 residues.

This clone has more than one count but fewer than ten. The chain is built from TRBV11-2 and TRBJ1-4; D is unresolved. CDR3 length equals 12 residues. Per the germline V gene, CDR1 is SGHAT and CDR2 is FQNNGV. V lost 1 base and J 14 bases, leaving 11 bases between the germline ends. CDR3 coding DNA: TGTGCCAGCAGCTTAGTCGGGTCAGAGCTGTTTTTT. Translated, it gives CASSLVGSELFF. The variable domain in full, with the rest retrieved from reference TRBV11-2 and TRBJ1-4, is EAGVAQSPRYKIIEKRQSVAFWCNPISGHATLYWYQQILGQGPKLLIQFQNNGVVDDSQLPKDRFSAERLKGVDSTLKIQPAKLEDSAVYLCASSLVGSELFFGSGTQLSVL.

The chain has TRBV6-5 and TRBJ1-1; TRBD1 matches 7 bases. V lost 2 bases to trimming and J lost 7 bases; unmatched junction nucleotides: 13. The CDR3 has 16 residues. Germline V lookup: CDR1 MNHEY, CDR2 SVGAGI. CDR3 DNA: TGTGCCAGCAGTTACACATGGGACAGTCCCGCTCATGAAGCTTTCTTT. This gives the protein CASSYTWDSPAHEAFF.

The chain links TRBV6-4 to TRBJ1-5, with a tentative D call TRBD1 (6 bases). CDR1 is MRHNA and CDR2 is SNTAGT in the germline V gene. V gave up 1 base and J gave up 0 bases, with 16 bases separating them. The CDR3 length is 18 residues. The CDR3 DNA reads as TGTGCCAGCAGTGACTGGCTACGGGACACTGATAGCAATCAGCCCCAGCATTTT. Amino acid sequence: CASSDWLRDTDSNQPQHF.

This clone was detected once. This chain connects TRBV19 to TRBJ1-5; D unresolved. CDR1 is LNHDA and CDR2 is SQIVND in the germline V gene (reference sequence). Trimming cost V 6 bases and J 0 bases, with 9 bases left between them. The CDR3 extends over 14 amino acids. CDR3 in amino acids: CASREGPSNQPQHF. DNA for the CDR3: TGTGCCAGTAGGGAGGGCCCTAGCAATCAGCCCCAGCATTTT. Complete variable domain (other parts from reference TRBV19 and TRBJ1-5): DGGITQSPKYLFRKEGQNVTLSCEQNLNHDAMYWYRQDPGQGLRLIYYSQIVNDFQKGDIAEGYSVSREKKESFPLTVTSAQKNPTAFYLCASREGPSNQPQHFGDGTRLSIL.